The entry below gives a single T cell receptor (beta chain) sequence along with its context. Its antigen remains unidentified. The source of the sample is a study of T cells in pancreatic ductal adenocarcinoma. Overall study findings and caveats: The resected pancreatic cancer cohort was biased toward the minority with early-stage disease. Enrichment of CD45RO+ effector over naive T cells in tumors may bias clonality. Tumor samples had fewer productive templates and approximately 8-fold fewer unique clonotypes than blood. Mean clonality was approximately 0.11 in tumors and 0.06 to 0.085 in blood, not significantly different.

Per the germline V gene, CDR1 is MNHNY and CDR2 is SVGAGI (reference sequence). This CDR3 region has 14 residues. Losses at the gene ends were 6 bases for V and 5 bases for J; bases not matched to a gene: 7. No neoadjuvant therapy was given to the selected pancreatic ductal adenocarcinoma patients before their surgery. Libraries were prepared by immunoSEQ multiplex PCR; TCRdb keeps only in-frame clonotypes and omits some of them. Among roughly 100,000 clones listed, roughly 96% were seen once. This clonotype was obtained from a human donor with pancreatic ductal adenocarcinoma. Material for sequencing was PBMCs. The chain links TRBV6-6 to TRBJ2-4, with 7 bases matching TRBD1. The chain's CDR3 is CASSLQGTENIQYF. The CDR3 coding sequence is TGTGCCAGCAGCCTACAGGGGACCGAAAACATTCAGTACTTC.